The 16 T cell receptor beta chains below come from one sample, sequenced in a study of spatial heterogeneity in lung cancer. Study-level points and caveats: Counts that tracked tumor mutation counts were those of expanded intratumoral alpha and beta TCRs.

Sample time point: sample taken at primary tumor resection. The antigens of these receptors remain unknown. MiXCR, applied by TCRdb to the 5' RACE reads, yields one record per CDR3 protein. The sample has about 10,000 distinct CDR3 sequences, around 12% seen once; the top ten hold approximately 10%. The sample consisted of lung tumor tissue, taken at surgery. The receptors derive from a male donor with early-stage non-small cell lung cancer.

This clonotype has ten or more counts. The gene calls are TRBV6-5 and TRBJ2-5, with unresolved D. The germline V and J ends were trimmed by 6 bases and 5 bases, with 13 bases remaining between them. This CDR3 contains 13 residues. CDR1 and CDR2 (germline): MNHEY, SVGAGI. DNA of the CDR3: TGTGCCAGCAGCCCCGCCCACGTGGAGACCCAGTACTTC. This codes for CASSPAHVETQYF.

CDR3 bases: TGTGCCAGCAGTGAAATGGCGCTAGTTGAGGACGAGCAGTACGTC. Residues: CASSEMALVEDEQYV. V usage is TRBV2 and J usage is TRBJ2-7; no firm D call. Germline V CDR1 and CDR2: SNHLY, FYNNEI. V was pared by 2 bases and J by 5 bases, with 16 bases between. CDR3 length equals 15 residues.

This clonotype appeared many times. This chain links TRBV5-1 with TRBJ1-4; D gene uncertain. The ends were cut back, 4 bases at V and 6 bases at J, with 16 bases in the middle. The CDR3 contains 15 residues. Germline V gene sequence: CDR1 SGHRS, CDR2 YFSETQ. The CDR3: CASSRGWGGDEKLFF. CDR3 DNA sequence: TGCGCCAGCAGCCGAGGGTGGGGAGGAGATGAAAAACTGTTTTTT.

This clonotype turned up a few times. The V and J genes are TRBV7-2 and TRBJ1-5; D remains unclear. V gave up 4 bases and J gave up 10 bases, with 14 bases separating them. Germline V CDR1 and CDR2: SGHTA, FQGNSA. The length of the CDR3 is 13 residues. The CDR3 coding sequence is TGTGCCAGCAGCTCTAATCCGGAGGGACCCCAGCATTTT. Amino acid sequence: CASSSNPEGPQHF.

This clonotype is labeled large. The V gene is TRBV20-1, the J gene TRBJ2-4, with 10 bases aligning to TRBD2. Germline assignment: CDR1 DFQATT and CDR2 SNEGSKA (reference sequence). Losses at the gene ends were 2 bases for V and 3 bases for J; bases not matched to a gene: 10. This CDR3 is built from 17 residues. For the CDR3, the DNA is TGCAGTGCTAGACGGCTAGCGGGAGCTATAAACAAAAACATTCAGTACTTC. This sequence encodes CSARRLAGAINKNIQYF.

This clonotype was seen repeatedly, ten times or more. The chain uses TRBV11-3 and TRBJ2-1; tentative D call: TRBD1 (6 bases). CDR3 length: 14 residues. Trimming shortened V by 5 bases and J by 9 bases, and 17 bases separated the two germline ends. Germline V gene data show CDR1 as SGHNT and CDR2 as YENEEA. DNA for the CDR3: TGTGCCAGCAGCCCATTGGGGTTACAGGGTGAGCAGTTCTTC. Its translation is CASSPLGLQGEQFF.

This clonotype was found many times. The V call is TRBV19, the J call TRBJ2-2; D call uncertain. V lost 4 bases and J 6 bases, leaving 18 bases between the germline ends. Germline lookup yields CDR1 LNHDA and CDR2 SQIVND (reference sequence). This CDR3 comprises 16 residues. The CDR3 protein is CASSKSMDGVAGELFF. The CDR3 DNA sequence: TGTGCCAGTAGTAAAAGTATGGATGGAGTGGCCGGGGAGCTGTTTTTT.

This clonotype is medium-sized in the sample. The genes are TRBV7-2 and TRBJ2-7; either TRBD1 or TRBD2 may fit D (5 bases each). Germline CDR1 is SGHTA and CDR2 is FQGNSA. This CDR3 is built from 15 residues. Trimming took off 2 bases at V and 3 bases at J, with 14 bases between the two ends. Here the CDR3 reads CASSLSPGTNYEQYF. The CDR3, as DNA: TGTGCCAGCAGCTTATCCCCCGGGACGAACTACGAGCAGTACTTC.

This clonotype was seen ten or more times. CDR3 sequence: CASSPTGTDYSSGNTIYF. The CDR3 coding sequence is TGCGCCAGCAGCCCAACCGGGACAGACTACTCTTCTGGAAACACCATATATTTT. J is TRBJ1-3 and V is TRBV5-1; 7 nucleotides line up with TRBD1. V trimming: 4 bases; J trimming: 1 base; junction bases outside the gene matches: 14. This CDR3 is 18 amino acids long. Germline CDR1 and CDR2: SGHRS and YFSETQ.

This clonotype came up many times. The rearrangement uses TRBV25-1 and TRBJ2-1; the D call may be TRBD1 or TRBD2 (5 bases each). This CDR3 is built from 18 residues. Trimming left V 4 bases short and J 5 bases short, with 24 bases between. The germline gives CDR1 MGHDK, CDR2 SYGVNS. The CDR3 coding sequence is TGTGCCAGCAGTGTGTTGGGTTCGGGGCGGTTGAGTCACAATGAGCAGTTCTTC. It specifies CASSVLGSGRLSHNEQFF. Full variable domain (missing parts from reference TRBV25-1 and TRBJ2-1): EADIYQTPRYLVIGTGKKITLECSQTMGHDKMYWYQQDPGMELHLIHYSYGVNSTEKGDLSSESTVSRIRTEHFPLTLESARPSHTSQYLCASSVLGSGRLSHNEQFFGPGTRLTVL.

This clonotype was detected many times. This sequence joins TRBV7-2 and TRBJ2-5, with TRBD1 identical over 8 bases. Germline assignment: CDR1 SGHTA and CDR2 FQGNSA. This CDR3 comprises 15 residues. V lost 4 bases, J lost 1 base, and 5 bases stayed unmatched. The CDR3 DNA follows: TGTGCCAGCAGCTCCGGACAGGGCCTCCAAGAGACCCAGTACTTC. Translated: CASSSGQGLQETQYF.

This clonotype was counted many times. The chain combines TRBV20-1 with TRBJ2-4; the D gene is possibly TRBD2 (5 bases). The V end lost 4 bases, the J end lost 7 bases, and 5 bases lay between the germline ends. Germline V gene lookup returns CDR1 DFQATT and CDR2 SNEGSKA (reference sequence). This CDR3 is built from 10 residues. CDR3 protein: CSATGNIQYF. The CDR3 region has the DNA TGCAGTGCTACGGGGAACATTCAGTACTTC.

Within the sample, this clonotype is medium-sized. The V gene is TRBV29-1, the J gene TRBJ2-2, with D perhaps TRBD1 or TRBD2 (5 bases each). This CDR3 spans 15 amino acids. Germline CDR1 and CDR2: SQVTM and ANQGSEA. Trimming removed 7 bases from V and 1 base from J, with 16 bases in between. The CDR3 region has the DNA TGCAGCGCTGGACCGGGACGGGAGAACACCGGGGAGCTGTTTTTT. Translating it yields CSAGPGRENTGELFF.

A few counts support this clonotype. The rearrangement joins TRBV29-1 to TRBJ2-5; no definite D call. The CDR3 runs 12 residues. V was shortened by 4 bases and J by 5 bases, with 11 bases between the two germline ends. Germline V gene data show CDR1 as SQVTM and CDR2 as ANQGSEA. DNA for the CDR3: TGCAGCGTTGTGGGCCTCGGGGAGACCCAGTACTTC. It is translated as CSVVGLGETQYF.

This clonotype ranks as medium-sized. The chain links TRBV4-1 to TRBJ2-3; no clear D. The germline gives CDR1 MGHRA, CDR2 YSYEKL. The CDR3 has 15 amino acids. The ends were cut back, 0 bases at V and 7 bases at J, with 14 bases in the middle. The CDR3 spells CASSQDELVRHTQYF. DNA for the CDR3: TGCGCCAGCAGCCAAGATGAGCTAGTGAGGCATACGCAGTATTTT.

This clonotype was detected only a few times. The chain carries TRBV11-2 and TRBJ2-6; D not certain. The V end lost 2 bases, the J end lost 1 base, and 18 bases lay between the germline ends. The CDR3 spans 19 residues. Looked up from germline, CDR1 is SGHAT and CDR2 is FQNNGV. In DNA form, the CDR3 reads TGTGCCAGCAGCTTAAAGGCCGGCAGGCTAAATTCTGGGGCCAACGTCCTGACTTTC. Translation gives CASSLKAGRLNSGANVLTF.